This is a list of T cell receptor beta chains from one sample in a study of OX40 agonist ivuxolimab in advanced cancers. TCRdb's table, derived via immunoSEQ multiplex PCR, lists solely in-frame clones and lacks some. The sample lists some 71,000 clones, 80% to 85% occurring once. This specimen was CD4+ or CD8+ T cells sorted from blood, taken in a trial of the OX40 agonist ivuxolimab. Source of these receptors: an adult with an advanced solid tumor such as melanoma, head and neck, liver or kidney cancer. Both conserved end residues are part of each CDR3.

v_call cdr3_aa
TRBV28 CASSLVYRTGELFF
TRBV6-6 CASSDIGEGRSEQYF
TRBV10-1 CASSDNNPYNEQFF
TRBV15 CATSRAGGRASNEQFF
TRBV28 CASTKEGSLLYGYTF
TRBV7-2 CASSARGGRTEAFF
TRBV11-2 CASSVNRGLALEQYF
TRBV28 CASSLGSGTRGEQYF
TRBV11-2 CASSRIRDSPVVQPQHF
TRBV7-2 CASSPLRSGNTIYF
TRBV5-3 CARTRRGAGGYTF
TRBV9 CASSVLRDTDTQYF
TRBV27 CASRWGQGEAFF
TRBV28 CASSAPGGGGELFF
TRBV18 CASSPVTGVAKNIQYF
TRBV7-3 CASSLNPLASGGINEQFF
TRBV7-9 CASSPLSGRSSNQPQHF